A single T cell receptor beta chain is shown here with its context. The target of this receptor is not known. Base qualities are not recorded, but no much larger clone differs from it by a single base. V is trimmed back by 0 bases and J by 4 bases, and the junction contains 1 base that no gene match accounts for. CDR1 SGHDT and CDR2 YYEEEE were looked up in the germline V gene. The CDR3 spans 14 residues, from the cysteine through the phenylalanine. Only the CDR3 portion is preserved as DNA: 42 bases, with reading frame beginning at the first base. The data originate from a study of cytomegalovirus exposure and HLA in healthy donors (dated by TCRdb to 2017 to 2019). A note on the overall study: An earlier analysis of 587 of the donors reported under 300 Gb of sequence data and 100 million to 120 million unique TCR beta sequences obtained from around 190 million T cells. Alongside the repertoire data, information on donor age, sex, ethnicity and CMV serostatus was compiled. Rather than using new phenotypic data, the later analysis identified candidate immune exposures from TCR beta sequences and from how often those sequences occurred across donors. The study was designed to test whether signatures of past pathogen exposure could be identified by cataloging public T cell receptors. An early release covering around 630 HLA-typed donors comprised roughly 300 gigabases of sequencing data and 65 million to 100 million unique TCR sequences. In a later analysis, previously published TCR beta repertoires from some 640 donors were re-analyzed and high-resolution HLA genotyping was added so that TCR occurrence patterns could be studied. Typing coverage varied by locus: roughly 629-630 donors for A, B, C, DRB1 and DQB1; about 520 for DQA1; nearly 610 for DPA1; fewer than 480 for DPB1. Along with the approximately 670-subject first cohort, a separate validation cohort of over a hundred different subjects was used. Roughly 5 DR-DQ haplotypes were handled as single units for association and clustering because linkage in the cohort was strong. Among about 400 genotyped donors of the cohort, an average of roughly 230,000 unique TCR beta nucleotide sequences was sequenced per donor, of which approximately 18% were non-productive. In an earlier analysis of roughly 540 of the donors, high-throughput TCR beta sequencing was used to judge whether each TCR beta V gene segment behaved as functional or pseudogenic. The study combined high-throughput TCR immunosequencing, statistical association of individual TCRs with disease status, and machine learning to predict cytomegalovirus infection status. A later genetic analysis took genome-wide SNP genotypes for about 55% of the roughly 670 donors and used that subset as a discovery cohort. Using immunosequencing, the study profiled T cell repertoires from 666 subjects and related those repertoires to cytomegalovirus serostatus. HLA typing covered class I and class II loci at four-digit resolution. Among the roughly 380 genotyped donors, more than 70% belonged to the genetic ancestry cluster associated with self-reported Caucasian donors. All discovery cohort repertoires had been generated on a single sequencing platform. What the research found in general, with its limitations: The cohort was sequenced for TCR beta chains only, and without alpha or paired-chain data the features that could be detected were limited. V-gene and J-gene trimming of TCR beta chains was associated with a missense DCLRE1C variant in a later genetic analysis, and the association was replicated in an independent cohort. For the cohort, immune exposure information was limited to CMV serostatus. In vitro tests confirmed that a few of the cytomegalovirus-associated TCR beta chains recognize cytomegalovirus antigens. Most CMV-associated TCR beta chains appeared to be HLA-restricted in a later analysis, and the HLA associations seemed to be driven largely by CMV exposure. Over 15 rarely observed V segments, including chromosome 9 orphons, were excluded from the earlier analysis of about 500 of the donors because counts were too low. Some IMGT-functional V segments, including TRBV6-2 and TRBV6-3, could not be told apart with the 87-base-pair reads, so those segments were excluded. Specific HLA alleles were associated with 15,000 to 20,000 TCR beta sequences at a false discovery rate of 0.05 in a later analysis. According to a later analysis, TCR association rates differed among HLA loci, with DRB1 alleles showing the most associated TCRs and HLA-C alleles showing the fewest. The classifier was reported to diagnose cytomegalovirus status with high specificity and sensitivity in both the original cohort and the validation cohort. HLA typing was unavailable for some donors at each locus, so association tests used only the typed subset. According to a later analysis, parvovirus B19, influenza, CMV and Epstein-Barr virus appeared linked to several top co-occurrence clusters. The study listed 150 to 200 TCR beta chains as associated with cytomegalovirus. A further reported finding was that TCR beta sequences accurately predicted the HLA-A and HLA-B alleles for most subjects in the first cohort. Most TCR sequences were observed very rarely across donors, whereas some public TCRs were present in many individuals. A group of highly shared sequence variants was considered likely to be a technical artifact of the sequencing pipeline. In an earlier analysis of under 600 of the donors, most TCR beta V segments were observed in productive rearrangements about 87% or about 30% of the time, broadly matching IMGT annotations. It was suggested by the authors that the approach could potentially be generalized to other disease states and immunological phenotypes. According to a later genetic analysis, donors in an Asian-associated ancestry cluster had fewer N-insertions in productive TCRs than the roughly 670-donor mean. When HLA alleles, especially DR and DQ, strongly co-occurred, TCR associations were difficult to assign to individual alleles. Sequencing depth was assumed to be roughly uniform across donors in the presence/absence analyses, though that assumption may not hold. Compared with equally common non-associated chains, HLA-associated TCR beta chains in a later analysis were more clonally expanded and had lower generation probabilities. Correlated functional status among segregating V segments might be attributable to linkage disequilibrium, but an unknown experimental factor could not be ruled out.

The library relied on the immunoSEQ multiplex PCR assay. For the multiplex PCR, a mixture combining 60 forward primers for TCR Vbeta segments and 13 reverse primers for TCR Jbeta segments was used. The CDR3 region of rearranged TCR beta genes was amplified from genomic DNA with a multiplex PCR assay. The Illumina HiSeq System was used to sequence the amplified TCR beta libraries as 87-base-pair reads. The paper's processing steps were these. A later analysis tallied 80 million to 95 million unique TCR beta chains across the 700 or so repertoires, and about 10 million of those chains were shared by two or more donors. To remove PCR and sequencing errors, raw reads were error-corrected and collapsed into unique sequences using a nearest-neighbor algorithm that merged closely related sequences. To assign V, D and J gene segments, CDR3 sequences were aligned to IMGT reference sequences. Each retained sequence needed at least a six-nucleotide match to both a V gene segment and a J gene segment. A rearrangement was called productive if the CDR3 had no stop codons and remained in frame with V and J, and every other rearrangement was called non-productive. Following IMGT convention, CDR3 was defined as the stretch from the second conserved V-encoded cysteine up to the conserved J-encoded phenylalanine. Sequences without an unambiguous match to a single V gene segment were excluded from the earlier analysis of a few hundred of the donors. An earlier analysis of some 500 of the donors classified V segments as functional when productive rearrangements were above 56.7% and as segregating when the standard deviation between donors was above 5%. To diagnose cytomegalovirus status from the catalog of TCR beta chain sequences, a statistical classification framework was built. V and J gene assignment, in a later analysis, came from comparing TCR nucleotide sequences with IMGT/GENE-DB human TR gene sequences. In a later analysis, CDR3 sequences and most-parsimonious VDJ recombination scenarios were assigned using the TCRdist pipeline. In a later analysis, each TCR beta chain was defined by its CDR3 amino acid sequence together with its V-gene family, and reads lacking a unique V-gene family were excluded. A later analysis removed several hundred highly shared, low-generation-probability nucleotide sequences to deal with suspected cross-contamination and a sequencing artifact. For each public chain, a later analysis derived a clonal expansion index from normalized ranks of inferred template counts within each repertoire. In a later analysis, generation probabilities were computed using a VDJ recombination model fitted to out-of-frame rearrangements, and the results were checked against IGoR. In a later analysis, TCR-TCR, TCR-HLA and TCR-CMV co-occurrence was scored with hypergeometric tests, and a repertoire-size bias correction was applied to TCR pairs. False discovery rates were estimated in a later analysis by permuting HLA or CMV assignments 20 times. In a later analysis, co-occurring TCRs were grouped with DBSCAN, and TCRdist sequence similarity was added when clustering was performed within HLA-allele-positive subsets. Co-occurrence clustering excluded repertoires with fewer than 30,000 or more than 120,000 public chains, plus five with anomalous nucleotide sharing. TCRdb stores this immuneACCESS table with in-frame sequences only. Part of the clones is absent; in the studies checked, under half of the shortfall reflects unresolved V genes, and no reason is known for the rest. V and J calls plus clone size are reproduced from that table; the DNA served to infer D and trimming. Across this sample there are 150,000 to 200,000 clones, with over 65% seen only once. The top ten hold about 2% of the sample.

The cohort consisted of fewer than 700 healthy bone marrow donors. Cohort members were all nominally healthy when sampled, although unrecorded immune exposures were likely present. The donor was CMV seronegative and was included in the group of approximately 350 seronegative cohort members. Each donor provided a peripheral blood sample, and peripheral blood mononuclear cells were used for TCR beta sequencing. The Qiagen DNeasy Blood Extraction Kit was used to extract genomic DNA from the blood cell samples. The origin of this receptor is a woman aged 25-40 years in good health and CMV-seronegative. The sample taken for sequencing was PBMCs. The rearranged segments are TRBV5-6 and TRBJ2-7, and 10 bases in between align with TRBD2. CDR3 region: CASSLVTSGYEQYF. In nucleotide form, the sequence is TGTGCCAGCAGCTTGGTGACTAGCGGGTACGAGCAGTACTTC.